Listed below are T cell receptor beta chains from one sample, sequenced in a study of CD8 T cells in Susac syndrome. TCRdb called the immunoSEQ multiplex PCR reads again in MiXCR, with one record for every CDR3 protein. Of 130,000 or so distinct CDR3 sequences detected, around 94% appear once; the ten largest clones hold more than 0.09%. The source material was CD4+ T cells from PBMCs. The receptors were sampled from a human donor in good health. Each CDR3 is given with its conserved first and last residue. Fields, in order: J gene, D gene, V gene, clone size, CDR3 DNA, CDR3 protein. A D gene is named only where the DNA matches it firmly. Only part of the rows carry a size: once, few, many, or a class if the clone is expanded.

>TRBJ2-5|NA|TRBV11-1|NA
TGTGCCAGCAGCTTAGCGGGAGCTCGAGAGACCCAGTACTTC
CASSLAGARETQYF
>TRBJ2-5|TRBD2|TRBV3-1|NA
TGTGCCAGCAGCCAAGGACCGGGACTAGTAGCAGAGACCCAGTACTTC
CASSQGPGLVAETQYF
>TRBJ1-1|NA|TRBV4-1|NA
TGCGCCAGCAGCGAAGGGGGACTGACAATGAACACTGAAGCTTTCTTT
CASSEGGLTMNTEAFF
>TRBJ2-5|TRBD1|TRBV7-2|NA
TGTGCCAGCAGCTTAGCGGTTCTACAGGGGGCTAAAGAGACCCAGTACTTC
CASSLAVLQGAKETQYF
>TRBJ2-7|TRBD2|TRBV5-1|NA
TGCGCCAGCAGCGTCACCGGGACTAGCGATTACGAGCAGTACTTC
CASSVTGTSDYEQYF
>TRBJ1-2|NA|TRBV6-2/TRBV6-3|NA
TGTGCCAGCAGTTATGGGGAGGGGACCTATGGCTACACCTTC
CASSYGEGTYGYTF
>TRBJ1-3|NA|TRBV30|NA
TGTGCCTGGAGTGTAGCAGACTCTGGAAACACCATATATTTT
CAWSVADSGNTIYF
>TRBJ1-2|NA|TRBV19|once
TGTGCCAGTAGTAAGAGGGGAAAGGATGGCTACACCTTC
CASSKRGKDGYTF
>TRBJ2-2|TRBD2|TRBV7-3|NA
TGTGCCAGCAGCCGGACTAGCGGGGGGAACACCGGGGAGCTGTTTTTT
CASSRTSGGNTGELFF
>TRBJ2-5|NA|TRBV7-2|NA
TGTGCCAGCAGCACGTCGCGGTCGGAGACCCAGTACTTC
CASSTSRSETQYF
>TRBJ1-1|NA|TRBV19|NA
TGTGCCAGTACCATGAGGGCGGAAGGGACTGAAGCTTTCTTT
CASTMRAEGTEAFF
>TRBJ2-5|TRBD2|TRBV20-1|NA
TGCAGTGCCTTCCCAGCGGGAGTGGAGACCCAGTACTTC
CSAFPAGVETQYF
>TRBJ1-2|TRBD1|TRBV7-9|NA
TGTGCCAGCAGCGCCGACAGGGAATATGGCTACACCTTC
CASSADREYGYTF
>TRBJ2-5|TRBD2|TRBV4-3|once
TGCGCCAGCAGCCATCCCGGGACTAGCGGGTTGGAGACCCAGTACTTC
CASSHPGTSGLETQYF
>TRBJ1-4|TRBD1|TRBV7-9|NA
TGTGCCAGCAGCTTAGAATCCGGGACAGGGAGAGGATATGAAAAACTGTTTTTT
CASSLESGTGRGYEKLFF
>TRBJ2-2|TRBD2|TRBV3-1|NA
TGTGCCAGCAGCCAAGTCGGCGGGAGTTCCGGGGAGCTGTTTTTT
CASSQVGGSSGELFF
>TRBJ2-7|TRBD2|TRBV6-6|NA
TGTGCCAGCAGTTCGACTAGCGGGGGTTACGAGCAGTACTTC
CASSSTSGGYEQYF
>TRBJ2-1|NA|TRBV7-2|NA
TGTGCCAGCAGCTTAGCGGAAGGGAAGCAGTTCTTC
CASSLAEGKQFF
>TRBJ2-5|NA|TRBV5-1|NA
TGCGCCAGCAGCCCCGGGAAGACCCAGTACTTC
CASSPGKTQYF
>TRBJ2-3|NA|TRBV10-3|NA
TGTGCCATCAGTGAGAGCACAGATACGCAGTATTTT
CAISESTDTQYF
>TRBJ1-2|NA|TRBV18|NA
TGTGCCAGCTCACCACAGGGGGTCTCGGACTATGGCTACACCTTC
CASSPQGVSDYGYTF
>TRBJ2-1|TRBD2|TRBV6-8|NA
TGTGCCAGCAGACACTGTCCAGGACTAGAGGATGAGCAGTTCTTC
CASRHCPGLEDEQFF
>TRBJ2-1|NA|TRBV19|once
TGTGCCAGTTCTCGGGGAGATCTGAGAAATGAGCAGTTCTTC
CASSRGDLRNEQFF
>TRBJ2-1|NA|TRBV4-3|NA
TGCGCCAGCAGCCAAGACCGGTACACTAGGGCCAATGAGCAGTTCTTC
CASSQDRYTRANEQFF
>TRBJ2-3|NA|TRBV24-1|NA
TGTGCCACCAGTGATTTGTGGGAGAACACAGATACGCAGTATTTT
CATSDLWENTDTQYF
>TRBJ2-7|NA|TRBV18|NA
TGTGCCAGCTCACCACCTGCTTTCTCCTACGAGCAGTACTTC
CASSPPAFSYEQYF
>TRBJ2-5|NA|TRBV15|NA
TGTGCCACCAGCAGAGTCGACGGGACCGAGGGGACCCAGTACTTC
CATSRVDGTEGTQYF
>TRBJ2-1|NA|TRBV15|NA
TGTGCCACCAGCAACGCGGGGCTGAGCTCCTACAATGAGCAGTTCTTC
CATSNAGLSSYNEQFF
>TRBJ2-7|NA|TRBV14|NA
TGTGCCAGCAGCCAGCTGGGGGAATTAAGCGAGCAGTACTTC
CASSQLGELSEQYF
>TRBJ2-3|NA|TRBV9|NA
TGTGCCAGCAGCGTAGTCGGCAGGGCAATCGCGGATACGCAGTATTTT
CASSVVGRAIADTQYF
>TRBJ2-7|TRBD2|TRBV4-1|NA
TGCGCCAGCAGCAACCTCGGGGGGACGTACGAGCAGTACTTC
CASSNLGGTYEQYF
>TRBJ2-5|TRBD1|TRBV5-4|NA
TGTGCCAGCACCGTACAGGGGGAGACCCAGTACTTC
CASTVQGETQYF
>TRBJ2-3|TRBD2|TRBV5-1|NA
TGCGCCAGCAGCCCTGGACTAGCGGGAGGAACAGATACGCAGTATTTT
CASSPGLAGGTDTQYF
>TRBJ2-3|NA|TRBV5-1|NA
TGCGCCAGCAGCGTCCAGGGTATCCGCACAGATACGCAGTATTTT
CASSVQGIRTDTQYF
>TRBJ2-2|NA|TRBV23-1|NA
TGCGCCAGCAGTCATAACCTAAACACCGGGGAGCTGTTTTTT
CASSHNLNTGELFF
>TRBJ2-2|TRBD2|TRBV4-1|NA
TGCGCCAGCAGCCAGGGACTAGCGGGAAGGACCGGGGAGCTGTTTTTT
CASSQGLAGRTGELFF
>TRBJ1-2|TRBD1|TRBV5-6|NA
TGTGCCAGCAAAGGACAGGGGAATAACTATGGCTACACCTTC
CASKGQGNNYGYTF
>TRBJ2-5|NA|TRBV3-1|NA
TGTGCCAGCAGCCAAGGGGGCCGCGACTTATACTTC
CASSQGGRDLYF
>TRBJ2-7|NA|TRBV25-1|NA
TGTGCCAGCAGGGGGGAGGGGGCAAACTACGAGCAGTACTTC
CASRGEGANYEQYF
>TRBJ2-7|NA|TRBV27|NA
TGTGCCAGCAGTCACGACAGGACCTACGAGCAGTACTTC
CASSHDRTYEQYF
>TRBJ1-1|NA|TRBV25-1|NA
TGTGCCAGCAGTACCTACGCGGGGGCGCGAACTGAAGCTTTCTTT
CASSTYAGARTEAFF
>TRBJ1-4|NA|TRBV23-1|NA
TGCGCCAGCAGTCGCCCCGGACCGACTAATGAAAAACTGTTTTTT
CASSRPGPTNEKLFF
>TRBJ2-7|TRBD2|TRBV6-5|NA
TGTGCCAGCCTCACGGGGGGGTCCGGGTCCTACGAGCAGTACTTC
CASLTGGSGSYEQYF
>TRBJ1-5|NA|TRBV2|NA
TGTGCCAGCAGTCGGAAGGTAGGACAGCCCCAGCATTTT
CASSRKVGQPQHF
>TRBJ2-1|NA|TRBV9|once
TGTGCCAGCAGCGTAGTCCCGGACTCCTACAATGAGCAGTTCTTC
CASSVVPDSYNEQFF